This T cell receptor beta chain was captured by sequencing in a study of vaccination effects on CD4 cells after COVID-19. Method: immunoSEQ multiplex PCR; TCRdb's copy keeps in-frame clones and lacks some. This table holds nearly 35,000 clones, less than 80% found once. Broader study findings: Late in the post-vaccination period, infection-induced and vaccine-induced clones underwent marked clonal contraction.

Germline values: CDR1 SGHNT, CDR2 YYREEE (reference sequence). Deletions cut 0 bases from V and 1 base from J, with 8 bases between. The CDR3 is made up of 15 amino acids. As concerns this clone: Its matching antigen is unknown.

Sequencing was preceded by expansion of antigen-specific CD4+ T cells with viral peptide pools in the ViraFEST assay. Once cultured for under 11 days, the cells underwent separation to obtain CD4+ T cells. Vaccine recipients had no previous SARS-CoV-2 infection; their nucleocapsid antibodies were negative. The chain links TRBV5-4 to TRBJ2-1; no reliable D call. This clonotype was sampled from a human donor who received a COVID-19 vaccine. The specimen was CD4+ T cells from PBMCs cultured with HCoV-OC43 spike peptides, collected before COVID-19 vaccination. As to subset: HCoV-OC43 spike overlapping peptide pool stimulation. This chain's CDR3 is CASSLEMVSYNEQFF. Here the CDR3 DNA reads TGTGCCAGCAGCTTGGAAATGGTATCCTACAATGAGCAGTTCTTC.